Presented here are 26 T cell receptor beta chains from one specimen sequenced in a study of human T cells and chemical hapten exposure. Time point here: patch test 1, 2 weeks after DPC sensitization. Sample treatment: therapeutic diphenylcyclopropenone sensitization with weekly scalp DPC. TCRdb re-analysed the RACE reads in MiXCR, keeping a single row per CDR3 protein. The sample shows 95,000 to 100,000 distinct CDR3 sequences, under 15% of them seen only once. Sequences were derived from whole blood, sampled in connection with sensitization to the hapten diphenylcyclopropenone (DPC). The source is a woman in her thirties or forties with alopecia areata. Some clones in this sample may be carry-over from other donors' samples.

The chain couples TRBV5-1 to TRBJ2-1, with D possibly matching TRBD2 (6 bases). CDR3 length: 14 amino acids. The V end was cut by 8 bases, the J end by 0 bases, with 12 bases between. In germline, CDR1 is SGHRS, CDR2 YFSETQ. CDR3: CASGGASSYNEQFF. CDR3 DNA: TGCGCCAGTGGCGGGGCTAGCTCCTACAATGAGCAGTTCTTC. Complete variable domain (other parts from reference TRBV5-1 and TRBJ2-1): KAGVTQTPRYLIKTRGQQVTLSCSPISGHRSVSWYQQTPGQGLQFLFEYFSETQRNKGNFPGRFSGRQFSNSRSEMNVSTLELGDSALYLCASGGASSYNEQFFGPGTRLTVL.

This clonotype was seen many times. The rearrangement links TRBV6-5 to TRBJ2-7; 11 bases are a match to TRBD1. Trimming took 8 bases from V and 4 from J; bases not matched to a gene: 1. Germline CDR1 and CDR2: MNHEY and SVGAGI. The CDR3 has 12 amino acids. The CDR3: CASRDRGYEQYF. The CDR3 DNA follows: TGTGCCAGCCGGGACAGGGGGTACGAGCAGTACTTC.

In this sample, this clonotype turned up many times. The CDR3 DNA reads as TGTGCCAGCAGGCCCACAGGGGGCGCAGTCTACGAGCAGTACTTC. It codes for CASRPTGGAVYEQYF. This chain joins TRBV28 and TRBJ2-7; 9 nucleotides agree with TRBD1. From germline, CDR1 is MDHEN and CDR2 SYDVKM. The CDR3 has 15 amino acids. V dropped 6 bases and J dropped 3; count of bases not matched to a gene: 9.

This clonotype showed up just a few times. The CDR3 DNA reads TGCAGCGTTGTGGGGGTCGGGACACACCTCAATGAGCAGTTCTTC. This translates into CSVVGVGTHLNEQFF. J is TRBJ2-1 and V is TRBV29-1, with a possible D match to TRBD1 (6 bases). Germline-derived CDR1 and CDR2 are SQVTM and ANQGSEA. The ends were cut back, 4 bases at V and 6 bases at J, with 19 bases in the middle. This CDR3 region has 15 residues.

The sample holds many counts of this clonotype. The genes are TRBV20-1 and TRBJ2-3; a weak D match, TRBD1 (6 bases). Trimming stripped 2 bases from V and 6 bases from J, with 12 bases between. The CDR3 has 13 amino acids. Germline loops: CDR1 DFQATT, CDR2 SNEGSKA (reference sequence). In nucleotides, the CDR3 is TGCAGTGCTAGACTGGGGGCGGGTGATACGCAGTATTTT. Translated, it gives CSARLGAGDTQYF.

Ten or more counts support this clonotype. The rearrangement joins TRBV5-1 to TRBJ2-3; D is possibly TRBD1 (6 bases). Germline assignment: CDR1 SGHRS and CDR2 YFSETQ. The V and J ends lost 3 bases and 3 bases respectively, with 14 bases between them. The CDR3 length is 15 residues. The CDR3 DNA follows: TGCGCCAGCAGCTATGGGGGCTCCGTGACAGATACGCAGTATTTT. Translating gives CASSYGGSVTDTQYF.

This clonotype has more than one count but fewer than ten. This sequence joins TRBV4-3 and TRBJ2-7; 7 bases map to TRBD1. This CDR3 has 14 amino acids. Germline lookup yields CDR1 LGHNA and CDR2 YSLEER. J lost 2 bases, V lost 4 bases, and 5 bases had no gene match. The CDR3 reads CASSLDRATYEQYF. Written as DNA, the CDR3 is TGCGCCAGCAGCCTAGACAGGGCCACCTACGAGCAGTACTTC.

CDR3 nucleotides: TGTGCCAGCAGTTTCTCCCACAGGTCCCACGAGCAGTACTTC. Translated, it gives CASSFSHRSHEQYF. This chain uses TRBV28 with TRBJ2-7; possible D gene TRBD1, 5 bases. The CDR3 sequence is 14 residues long. V lost 3 bases, J lost 5 bases, and 14 bases lay in between. In germline, CDR1 is MDHEN, CDR2 SYDVKM.

The CDR3 reads CASSLGRVQETQYF. CDR3 nucleotide sequence: TGTGCCAGCAGCTTGGGCAGGGTCCAAGAGACCCAGTACTTC. J is TRBJ2-5 and V is TRBV5-5; weak D call: TRBD1 (5 bases). In germline, CDR1 is SGHKS, CDR2 YYEKEE (reference sequence). The CDR3 extends over 14 amino acids. Trimming cost V 0 bases and J 1 base, with 7 bases left between them.

The J gene is TRBJ1-2, the V gene TRBV29-1; possibly TRBD1 for D (5 bases). Per the germline V gene, CDR1 is SQVTM and CDR2 is ANQGSEA. This CDR3 is 14 amino acids long. The ends were cut back, 0 bases at V and 4 bases at J, with 12 bases in the middle. In DNA form, the CDR3 reads TGCAGCGTTGAAGATGGCAGGGACTCCTATGGCTACACCTTC. Translated: CSVEDGRDSYGYTF.

This clonotype was seen more than once but under ten times. The genes are TRBV6-2 or TRBV6-3 and TRBJ2-2; TRBD2 matches 9 bases. This CDR3 comprises 17 residues. Germline lookup yields CDR1 MNHEY and CDR2 SVGEGT. V lost 0 bases and J lost 4; bases outside the gene matches: 6. Here the CDR3 DNA reads TGTGCCAGCAGTTACTCGAGGCTAGCGGGGCTCACCGGGGAGCTGTTTTTT. It specifies CASSYSRLAGLTGELFF.

This clonotype was observed once. V gene TRBV29-1 combines with J gene TRBJ2-3; TRBD2 aligns across 8 bases. The CDR3 is 16 residues long. The V and J ends lost 2 bases and 4 bases, in that order; junction bases with no gene match: 11. The germline V gene has CDR1 SQVTM and CDR2 ANQGSEA. DNA of the CDR3: TGCAGCGTTGAACCCCCCCTAGCGGGCCGTGCAGATACGCAGTATTTT. Translating gives CSVEPPLAGRADTQYF.

This clonotype was picked up many times. The genes are TRBV28 and TRBJ1-4; D might be TRBD1 (5 bases). The CDR3 sequence is 14 residues long. Trimming removed 1 base at V and 3 bases at J, with 6 bases between. CDR1 is MDHEN and CDR2 is SYDVKM in the germline V gene. The CDR3 DNA reads as TGTGCCAGCAGTTTATCACAGGCTAATGAAAAACTGTTTTTT. It codes for CASSLSQANEKLFF.

The chain couples TRBV29-1 to TRBJ2-1; 7 bases map to TRBD2. The CDR3 covers 14 residues. The germline V gene has CDR1 SQVTM and CDR2 ANQGSEA. With V trimmed by 4 bases and J by 3 bases, 6 bases remained unmatched. The CDR3 protein is CSVGGGSFYNEQFF. CDR3 sequence (DNA): TGCAGCGTTGGGGGGGGAAGTTTCTACAATGAGCAGTTCTTC.

The chain employs TRBV4-2 and TRBJ2-3; D is undetermined. The V end lost 3 bases, the J end lost 0 bases, and 7 bases lay between the germline ends. The germline V gene encodes CDR1 LGHNA and CDR2 YNFKEQ. This CDR3 has 14 amino acids. The DNA of the CDR3 is TGTGCCAGCAGCCACCCCTCGAGCACAGATACGCAGTATTTT. Translating gives CASSHPSSTDTQYF.

This clonotype was observed a few times. The chain links TRBV28 to TRBJ2-5; D is perhaps TRBD1 (5 bases). Germline-derived CDR1 and CDR2 are MDHEN and SYDVKM. CDR3 length: 18 amino acids. V was shortened by 1 base and J by 5 bases, with 23 bases between the two germline ends. CDR3 sequence reads: CASSLLDSLAGRNETQYF. The CDR3, as DNA: TGTGCCAGCAGTTTATTGGATAGTCTCGCAGGGCGGAACGAGACCCAGTACTTC.

Only one count was recorded for this clonotype. The V call is TRBV6-1, the J call TRBJ1-5; D gene unclear. CDR1 and CDR2 from the germline V gene are MNHNS and SASEGT. Trimming pared 4 bases from V and 1 base from J, leaving 11 bases between. The CDR3 extends over 15 amino acids. The CDR3: CASSGQNGSNQPQHF. In DNA, the CDR3 is TGTGCCAGCAGTGGACAAAACGGAAGCAATCAGCCCCAGCATTTT.

Only a few counts were recorded for this clonotype. This chain links TRBV28 with TRBJ2-7, with 10 bases lining up with TRBD2. After removal of 5 bases from V and 4 bases from J, the junction contained 14 bases not matched to a gene. Germline CDR1 is MDHEN and CDR2 is SYDVKM. The CDR3 is made up of 17 amino acids. CDR3: CASSPPPGSGRMYEQYF. The CDR3 nucleotides are TGTGCCAGCAGTCCGCCCCCGGGTAGCGGGAGGATGTACGAGCAGTACTTC. Based on the CDR3 plus reference TRBV28 and TRBJ2-7, the full variable domain is DVKVTQSSRYLVKRTGEKVFLECVQDMDHENMFWYRQDPGLGLRLIYFSYDVKMKEKGDIPEGYSVSREKKERFSLILESASTNQTSMYLCASSPPPGSGRMYEQYFGPGTRLTVT.

This clonotype was recorded a few times. The CDR3 protein is CSVEPLTGKGEQYF. DNA for the CDR3: TGCAGCGTTGAACCCTTGACAGGGAAGGGCGAGCAGTACTTC. The chain recombines TRBV29-1 with TRBJ2-7, with 7 bases lining up with TRBD1. Unmatched junction bases numbered 10, after V lost 2 bases and J lost 6 bases. Per the germline V gene, CDR1 is SQVTM and CDR2 is ANQGSEA. The CDR3 spans 14 residues.

The chain carries TRBV20-1 and TRBJ1-1, with D possibly TRBD1 on 6 matching bases. From germline, CDR1 is DFQATT and CDR2 SNEGSKA (reference sequence). V lost 2 bases to trimming and J lost 6 bases, with 13 bases between them. This CDR3 comprises 13 residues. This CDR3 reads CSARSDRIAEAFF. Written as DNA, the CDR3 is TGCAGTGCTAGATCCGACAGGATCGCTGAAGCTTTCTTT.

This chain uses TRBV9 with TRBJ1-1; TRBD1 matches 8 bases. After removal of 3 bases from V and 4 bases from J, the junction contained 2 bases not matched to a gene. The germline CDR1 and CDR2 sequences are SGDLS and YYNGEE. The CDR3 consists of 13 residues. The CDR3 here is CASSADRATEAFF. CDR3 in DNA: TGTGCCAGCAGCGCGGACAGGGCCACTGAAGCTTTCTTT. Variable domain in full (rest from reference TRBV9 and TRBJ1-1): DSGVTQTPKHLITATGQRVTLRCSPRSGDLSVYWYQQSLDQGLQFLIQYYNGEERAKGNILERFSAQQFPDLHSELNLSSLELGDSALYFCASSADRATEAFFGQGTRLTVV.

This chain connects TRBV28 to TRBJ2-5; the D gene could be TRBD1 or TRBD2 (5 bases each). Trimming removed 6 bases at V and 2 bases at J, with 16 bases between. The CDR3 is 15 amino acids. Germline CDR1 and CDR2: MDHEN and SYDVKM. The CDR3 nucleotides are TGTGCCAGCAGATCCGTCGGGACCCAACAAGAGACCCAGTACTTC. Its protein is CASRSVGTQQETQYF.

This clonotype has more than one count but fewer than ten. J is TRBJ2-5 and V is TRBV5-1; D possibly corresponds to TRBD1 (6 bases). Trimming shortened V by 2 bases and J by 5 bases, and 10 bases separated the two germline ends. The CDR3 runs to 13 residues. Germline loops: CDR1 SGHRS, CDR2 YFSETQ. This chain's CDR3 is CASSFTGRETQYF. CDR3 DNA sequence: TGCGCCAGCAGCTTCACAGGGCGCGAGACCCAGTACTTC.

This clonotype was picked up a small number of times. This chain connects TRBV6-6 to TRBJ1-5, with D uncertain. Germline assignment: CDR1 MNHNY and CDR2 SVGAGI (reference sequence). CDR3 length: 14 amino acids. V was pared by 2 bases and J by 7 bases, with 12 bases between. The CDR3 reads CASSYTKAGQPQHF. The CDR3 DNA reads TGTGCCAGCAGTTACACAAAAGCGGGGCAGCCCCAGCATTTT.

At least ten counts were recorded for this clonotype. The V gene is TRBV2, the J gene TRBJ1-4, with D perhaps matching TRBD1 (6 bases). The germline V and J ends were trimmed by 6 bases and 4 bases, with 12 bases remaining between them. There are 14 residues in the CDR3. Germline values: CDR1 SNHLY, CDR2 FYNNEI. CDR3 in DNA: TGTGCCAGCAGCTTACAGGGTTTTAATGAAAAACTGTTTTTT. Amino acid sequence: CASSLQGFNEKLFF.

The chain uses TRBV12-3 or TRBV12-4 and TRBJ1-2, with TRBD1 as a possible D gene (6 bases). This CDR3 has 14 amino acids. Trimming cost V 6 bases and J 5 bases, with 16 bases left between them. The DNA for the CDR3 is TGTGCCAGCAGACCAACAGGGCGGTCTTATGGCTACACCTTC. Translated, it gives CASRPTGRSYGYTF.